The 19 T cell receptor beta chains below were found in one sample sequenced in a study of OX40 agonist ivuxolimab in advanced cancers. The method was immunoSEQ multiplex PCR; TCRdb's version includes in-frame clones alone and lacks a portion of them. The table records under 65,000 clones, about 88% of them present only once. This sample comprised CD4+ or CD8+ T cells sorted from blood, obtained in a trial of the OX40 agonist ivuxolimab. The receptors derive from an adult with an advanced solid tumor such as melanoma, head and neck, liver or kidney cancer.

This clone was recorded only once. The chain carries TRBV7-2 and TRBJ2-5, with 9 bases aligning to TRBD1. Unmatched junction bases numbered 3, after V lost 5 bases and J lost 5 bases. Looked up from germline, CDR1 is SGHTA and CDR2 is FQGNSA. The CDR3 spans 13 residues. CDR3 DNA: TGTGCCAGCAGCCCGGACAGGGGCGAGACCCAGTACTTC. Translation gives CASSPDRGETQYF.

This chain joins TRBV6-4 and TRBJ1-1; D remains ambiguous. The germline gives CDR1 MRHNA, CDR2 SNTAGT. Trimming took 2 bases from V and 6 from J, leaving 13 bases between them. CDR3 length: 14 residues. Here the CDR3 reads CASSDEAGRAEAFF. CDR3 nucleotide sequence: TGTGCCAGCAGTGACGAGGCCGGGCGGGCTGAAGCTTTCTTT.

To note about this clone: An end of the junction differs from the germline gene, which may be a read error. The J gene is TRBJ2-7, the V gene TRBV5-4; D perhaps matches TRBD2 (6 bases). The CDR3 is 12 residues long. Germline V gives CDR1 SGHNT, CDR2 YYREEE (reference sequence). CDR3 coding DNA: TGTGCCAGCAGCTTCGGGACTTCGGTCGGGCACTTC. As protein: CASSFGTSVGHF.

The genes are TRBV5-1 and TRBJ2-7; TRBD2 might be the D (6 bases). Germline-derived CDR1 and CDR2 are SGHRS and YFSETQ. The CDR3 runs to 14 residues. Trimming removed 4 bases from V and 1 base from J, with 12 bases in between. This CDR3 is CASSDGTSSYEQYF. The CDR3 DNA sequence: TGCGCCAGCAGCGACGGGACTTCATCCTACGAGCAGTACTTC.

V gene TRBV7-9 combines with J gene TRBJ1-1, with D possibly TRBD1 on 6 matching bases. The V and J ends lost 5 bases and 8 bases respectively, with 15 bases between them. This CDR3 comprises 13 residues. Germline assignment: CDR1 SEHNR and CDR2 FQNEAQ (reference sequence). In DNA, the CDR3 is TGTGCCAGCAGCCACAGGGAGGGGCCAGAAGCTTTCTTT. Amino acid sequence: CASSHREGPEAFF.

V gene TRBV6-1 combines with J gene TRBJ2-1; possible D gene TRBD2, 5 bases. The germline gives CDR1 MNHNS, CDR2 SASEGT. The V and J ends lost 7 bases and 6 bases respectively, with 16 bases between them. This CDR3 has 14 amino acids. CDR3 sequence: CASKEDPRGNEQFF. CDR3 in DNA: TGTGCCAGCAAGGAGGACCCTCGCGGCAATGAGCAGTTCTTC.

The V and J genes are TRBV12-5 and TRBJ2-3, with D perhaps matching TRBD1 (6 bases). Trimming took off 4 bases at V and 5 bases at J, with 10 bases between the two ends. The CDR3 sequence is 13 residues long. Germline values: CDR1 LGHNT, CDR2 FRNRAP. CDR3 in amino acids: CASGYGGGDTQYF. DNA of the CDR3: TGTGCTAGTGGTTATGGGGGCGGAGATACGCAGTATTTT.

CDR3 bases: TGTGCCAGCAGTTTACGACTAGCGGAGACCCAGTACTTC. It translates to CASSLRLAETQYF. V usage is TRBV27 and J usage is TRBJ2-5; 8 positions agree with TRBD2. From germline, CDR1 is MNHEY and CDR2 SMNVEV (reference sequence). The length of the CDR3 is 13 residues. J lost 5 bases, V lost 2 bases, and 1 base had no gene match.

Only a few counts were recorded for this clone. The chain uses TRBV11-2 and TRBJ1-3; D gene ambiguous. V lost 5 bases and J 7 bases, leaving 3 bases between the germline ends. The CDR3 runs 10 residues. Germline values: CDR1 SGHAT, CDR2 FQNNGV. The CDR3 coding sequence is TGTGCCAGCAGCCCTAACACCATATATTTT. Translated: CASSPNTIYF. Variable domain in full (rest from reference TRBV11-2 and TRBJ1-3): EAGVAQSPRYKIIEKRQSVAFWCNPISGHATLYWYQQILGQGPKLLIQFQNNGVVDDSQLPKDRFSAERLKGVDSTLKIQPAKLEDSAVYLCASSPNTIYFGEGSWLTVV.

The CDR3 DNA reads as TGTGCCAGCAGCTTATCATTCGCGGGGGGGCGTTTGGAGACCCAGTACTTC. Residues: CASSLSFAGGRLETQYF. The chain is built from TRBV11-2 and TRBJ2-5, with TRBD2 matching 9 bases. Germline assignment: CDR1 SGHAT and CDR2 FQNNGV. The CDR3 has 17 amino acids. Trimming removed 2 bases from V and 5 bases from J; junction bases left unmatched: 12.

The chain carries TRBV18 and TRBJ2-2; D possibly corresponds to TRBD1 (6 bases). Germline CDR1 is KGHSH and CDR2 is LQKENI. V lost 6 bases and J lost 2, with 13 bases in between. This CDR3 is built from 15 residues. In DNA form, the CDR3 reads TGTGCCAGCTCGTTCGGGACATCTAACACCGGGGAGCTGTTTTTT. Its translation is CASSFGTSNTGELFF.

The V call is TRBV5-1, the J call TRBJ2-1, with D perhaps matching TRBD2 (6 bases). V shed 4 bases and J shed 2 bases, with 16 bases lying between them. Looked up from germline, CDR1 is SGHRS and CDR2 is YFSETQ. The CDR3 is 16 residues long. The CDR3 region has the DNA TGCGCCAGCAGCCACCCTCTCGCGGGACCCTACAATGAGCAGTTCTTC. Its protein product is CASSHPLAGPYNEQFF.

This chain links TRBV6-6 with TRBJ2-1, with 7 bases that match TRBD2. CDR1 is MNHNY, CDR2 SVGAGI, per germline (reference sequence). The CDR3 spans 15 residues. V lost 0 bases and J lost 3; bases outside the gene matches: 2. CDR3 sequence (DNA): TGTGCCAGCAGTTACTCAGGGGAGGGCTACAATGAGCAGTTCTTC. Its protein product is CASSYSGEGYNEQFF.

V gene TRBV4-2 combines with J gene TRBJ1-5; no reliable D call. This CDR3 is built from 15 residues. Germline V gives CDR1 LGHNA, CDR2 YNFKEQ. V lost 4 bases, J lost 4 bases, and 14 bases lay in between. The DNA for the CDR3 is TGTGCCAGCAGCCCCCGAGACGTTTTGAATCAGCCCCAGCATTTT. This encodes CASSPRDVLNQPQHF.

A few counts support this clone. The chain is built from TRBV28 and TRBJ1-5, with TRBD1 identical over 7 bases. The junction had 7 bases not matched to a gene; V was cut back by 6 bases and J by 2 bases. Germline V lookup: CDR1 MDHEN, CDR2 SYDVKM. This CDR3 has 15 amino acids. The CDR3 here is CASSVIGQGNQPQHF. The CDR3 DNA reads TGTGCCAGCAGCGTGATTGGACAGGGCAATCAGCCCCAGCATTTT.

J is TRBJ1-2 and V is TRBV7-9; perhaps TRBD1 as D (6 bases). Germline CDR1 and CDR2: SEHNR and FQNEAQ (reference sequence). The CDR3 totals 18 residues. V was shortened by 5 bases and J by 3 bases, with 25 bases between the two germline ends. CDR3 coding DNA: TGTGCCAGCAGCCCCGGAGGTTCTGGGGGGCGTCGAGACTATGGCTACACCTTC. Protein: CASSPGGSGGRRDYGYTF.

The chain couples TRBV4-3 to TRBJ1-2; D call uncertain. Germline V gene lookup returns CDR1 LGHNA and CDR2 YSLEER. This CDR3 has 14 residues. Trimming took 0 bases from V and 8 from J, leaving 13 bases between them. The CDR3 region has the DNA TGCGCCAGCAGCCAAGATTGGACTCCAAGAGGCTACACCTTC. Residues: CASSQDWTPRGYTF.

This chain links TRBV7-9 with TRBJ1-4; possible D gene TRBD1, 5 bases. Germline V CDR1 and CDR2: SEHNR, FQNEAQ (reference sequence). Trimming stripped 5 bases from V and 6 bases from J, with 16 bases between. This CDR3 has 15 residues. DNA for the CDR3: TGTGCCAGCAGCCCTTGGGCAGGGAGGGATGAAAAACTGTTTTTT. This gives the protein CASSPWAGRDEKLFF.

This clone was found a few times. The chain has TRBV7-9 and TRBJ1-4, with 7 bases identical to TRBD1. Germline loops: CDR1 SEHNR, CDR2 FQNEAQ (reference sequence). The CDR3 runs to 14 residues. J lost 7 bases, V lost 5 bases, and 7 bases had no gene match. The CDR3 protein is CASSVRGQGEKLFF. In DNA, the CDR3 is TGTGCCAGCAGCGTGAGGGGGCAGGGTGAAAAACTGTTTTTT.